This is a list of T cell receptor beta chains from one sample in a study of cytomegalovirus exposure and HLA in healthy donors. The repertoire was sequenced with immunoSEQ multiplex PCR; TCRdb's copy has only in-frame clones and lacks some. The sample has over 250,000 clones, approximately 86% seen once. Specimen: PBMCs. The receptor source for this set is a young woman in good health and CMV-seronegative. Both conserved end residues are part of each CDR3. Fields, in order: V gene, clone size, D gene, CDR3 length, J gene, CDR3 DNA, CDR3 protein. D genes are given only for firm matches. Only some rows state a clone size, as once, few, many or a class for expanded clones.

V: TRBV4-3
size: -
D: TRBD2
length: 18
J: TRBJ2-4
DNA: TGCGCCAGCAGCCAGGGACTAGCGGGGGCCATTGCCAAAAACATTCAGTACTTC
CDR3: CASSQGLAGAIAKNIQYF

V: TRBV4-1
size: -
D: TRBD2
length: 16
J: TRBJ2-5
DNA: TGCGCCAGCAGCCCCTTAGCGGGGGACCTAAAAGAGACCCAGTACTTC
CDR3: CASSPLAGDLKETQYF

V: TRBV11-3
size: -
D: TRBD1
length: 15
J: TRBJ2-7
DNA: TGTGCCAGCAGCTTAGGGCAGGGGGCGACCTACGAGCAGTACTTC
CDR3: CASSLGQGATYEQYF

V: TRBV19
size: -
D: -
length: 13
J: TRBJ1-6
DNA: TGTGCCAGTAGTATGGGTGGACAGCCCCTACTCCACTTT
CDR3: CASSMGGQPLLHF

V: TRBV7-8
size: -
D: -
length: 15
J: TRBJ1-2
DNA: TGTGCCAGCAGCTATAACAGACGCCCTCTCTATGGCTACACCTTC
CDR3: CASSYNRRPLYGYTF

V: TRBV11-3
size: few
D: -
length: 15
J: TRBJ1-1
DNA: TGTGCCAGCAGCTTAGGGGCAGATATGAACACTGAAGCTTTCTTT
CDR3: CASSLGADMNTEAFF

V: TRBV7-6
size: -
D: -
length: 14
J: TRBJ1-1
DNA: TGTGCCAGCATCCTCGGGGGGTTGAACACTGAAGCTTTCTTT
CDR3: CASILGGLNTEAFF

V: TRBV7-2
size: -
D: TRBD2
length: 15
J: TRBJ2-7
DNA: TGTGCCAGCAGCTTACAACTAGCGGGAGCTTACGAGCAGTACTTC
CDR3: CASSLQLAGAYEQYF

V: TRBV30
size: -
D: TRBD2
length: 17
J: TRBJ2-7
DNA: TGTGCCTGGAGTTTCGGGAGTAGCGGGACTATCTCCTACGAGCAGTACTTC
CDR3: CAWSFGSSGTISYEQYF

V: TRBV6-5
size: -
D: -
length: 14
J: TRBJ2-7
DNA: TGTGCCAGCAGTTCTCAGGCCTACTCCTACGAGCAGTACTTC
CDR3: CASSSQAYSYEQYF

V: TRBV9
size: -
D: -
length: 12
J: TRBJ1-4
DNA: TGTGCCAGCAGCGCGGAGGAGGAAAAACTGTTTTTT
CDR3: CASSAEEEKLFF

V: TRBV5-6
size: -
D: -
length: 16
J: TRBJ1-2
DNA: TGTGCCAGCAGCTTGGGAGGGAATAAGCCCTCCTATGGCTACACCTTC
CDR3: CASSLGGNKPSYGYTF

V: TRBV7-9
size: -
D: TRBD1
length: 16
J: TRBJ2-5
DNA: TGTGCCAGCAGCCCTCGACAGGGGGTGAATAGAGAGACCCAGTACTTC
CDR3: CASSPRQGVNRETQYF

V: TRBV11-3
size: -
D: TRBD2
length: 17
J: TRBJ2-1
DNA: TGTGCCAGCAGCTTACGCGGGCCCCCAGCGGGGTACAATGAGCAGTTCTTC
CDR3: CASSLRGPPAGYNEQFF

V: TRBV30
size: -
D: TRBD1
length: 15
J: TRBJ2-5
DNA: TGTGCCTGGAGTCCCTCCACAGGGGGCTTAGAGACCCAGTACTTC
CDR3: CAWSPSTGGLETQYF

V: TRBV2
size: -
D: TRBD1
length: 16
J: TRBJ1-5
DNA: TGTGCCAGCAGTGGAAGGGGGCAGGGAGGTGGACAGCCCCAGCATTTT
CDR3: CASSGRGQGGGQPQHF

V: TRBV29-1
size: -
D: -
length: 14
J: TRBJ2-3
DNA: TGCAGCGTGGGGGGAAGATCTCTCACAGATACGCAGTATTTT
CDR3: CSVGGRSLTDTQYF

V: TRBV11-2
size: -
D: TRBD1
length: 14
J: TRBJ1-1
DNA: TGTGCCAGCAGCAAGGGACAGTCGAACACTGAAGCTTTCTTT
CDR3: CASSKGQSNTEAFF

V: TRBV19
size: -
D: -
length: 14
J: TRBJ1-1
DNA: TGTGCCAGTAGTAGTTTTATGGGGGGCACTGAAGCTTTCTTT
CDR3: CASSSFMGGTEAFF

V: TRBV6-6
size: once
D: -
length: 14
J: TRBJ1-5
DNA: TGTGCCAGCAGCCCGGACGGGGTAAGTCAGCCCCAGCATTTT
CDR3: CASSPDGVSQPQHF

V: TRBV10-1
size: -
D: -
length: 14
J: TRBJ1-1
DNA: TGCGCCAGCAGTGATCCGGGGATGAACACTGAAGCTTTCTTT
CDR3: CASSDPGMNTEAFF

V: TRBV5-1
size: once
D: TRBD2
length: 16
J: TRBJ2-1
DNA: TGCGCCAGCAGCTTGAGACTAGCGGAACCCTACAATGAGCAGTTCTTC
CDR3: CASSLRLAEPYNEQFF

V: TRBV2
size: few
D: -
length: 14
J: TRBJ1-2
DNA: TGTGCCAGCACAACGCAGGGAGGCGACTATGGCTACACCTTC
CDR3: CASTTQGGDYGYTF

V: TRBV14
size: -
D: -
length: 16
J: TRBJ1-1
DNA: TGTGCCAGCAGCCAAGATAAGAACAAACTGAACACTGAAGCTTTCTTT
CDR3: CASSQDKNKLNTEAFF

V: TRBV4-2
size: -
D: TRBD2
length: 16
J: TRBJ2-1
DNA: TGTGCCAGCAGCCTGGGGACTAGCGGGAGCCGTCGTGAGCAGTTCTTC
CDR3: CASSLGTSGSRREQFF

V: TRBV19
size: once
D: -
length: 12
J: TRBJ1-1
DNA: TGTGCCAGTAGTGAGGTATTTTCTGAAGCTTTCTTT
CDR3: CASSEVFSEAFF

V: TRBV5-1
size: -
D: -
length: 14
J: TRBJ2-4
DNA: TGCGCCAGCAGCTTGGCGATAGCCGGAAACATTCAGTACTTC
CDR3: CASSLAIAGNIQYF

V: TRBV5-5
size: -
D: -
length: 13
J: TRBJ2-5
DNA: TGTGCCAGCAGCTTGGGTATCCGGGAGACCCAGTACTTC
CDR3: CASSLGIRETQYF

V: TRBV9
size: -
D: TRBD2
length: 17
J: TRBJ2-1
DNA: TGTGCCAGCAGCGGCGGACTAGCGGGAGGATCCTACAATGAGCAGTTCTTC
CDR3: CASSGGLAGGSYNEQFF

V: TRBV6-5
size: -
D: TRBD1
length: 15
J: TRBJ1-1
DNA: TGTGCCAGCAGTCGCTCCGGGACAGGGAAGACTGAAGCTTTCTTT
CDR3: CASSRSGTGKTEAFF

V: TRBV9
size: -
D: -
length: 15
J: TRBJ1-2
DNA: TGTGCCAGCAGCGTCGGCGGGGGACTTAACTATGGCTACACCTTC
CDR3: CASSVGGGLNYGYTF

V: TRBV6-5
size: -
D: TRBD2
length: 14
J: TRBJ2-1
DNA: TGTGCCAGCAGTTACGGACTAGCGGGAGACGAGCAGTTCTTC
CDR3: CASSYGLAGDEQFF

V: TRBV27
size: -
D: -
length: 15
J: TRBJ2-4
DNA: TGTGCCACGCGGCGCCCGGGGGTAGCCAAAAACATTCAGTACTTC
CDR3: CATRRPGVAKNIQYF

V: TRBV6-5
size: once
D: TRBD1
length: 13
J: TRBJ1-4
DNA: TGTGCCAGCAGGCCGACAGGGACTGAAAAACTGTTTTTT
CDR3: CASRPTGTEKLFF

V: TRBV4-1
size: -
D: TRBD1
length: 16
J: TRBJ2-2
DNA: TGCGCCAGCAGCTCCCGACAGGGTCGGAACACCGGGGAGCTGTTTTTT
CDR3: CASSSRQGRNTGELFF

V: TRBV5-1
size: -
D: TRBD2
length: 15
J: TRBJ2-1
DNA: TGCGCCAGCAGCTTGGAGCGGGGGGCTTGGGACGAGCAGTTCTTC
CDR3: CASSLERGAWDEQFF

V: TRBV4-3
size: -
D: TRBD2
length: 17
J: TRBJ2-3
DNA: TGCGCCAGCAGCCAAGATCCACTAGCGGGGGAAACAGATACGCAGTATTTT
CDR3: CASSQDPLAGETDTQYF

V: TRBV7-2
size: -
D: TRBD1
length: 17
J: TRBJ1-5
DNA: TGTGCCAGCAGCTTACCCAGGGGGCGTGGGAGCAATCAGCCCCAGCATTTT
CDR3: CASSLPRGRGSNQPQHF

V: TRBV5-1
size: -
D: TRBD2
length: 15
J: TRBJ2-3
DNA: TGCGCCAGCAGCCCAATCAGCGGGAGGGCAGATACGCAGTATTTT
CDR3: CASSPISGRADTQYF

V: TRBV4-1
size: -
D: -
length: 12
J: TRBJ1-4
DNA: TGCGCCAGCCGCGGGGGAGGGGAAAAACTGTTTTTT
CDR3: CASRGGGEKLFF

V: TRBV18
size: -
D: -
length: 15
J: TRBJ1-2
DNA: TGTGCCAGCTCACTCGACAGGCCACCTAACTATGGCTACACCTTC
CDR3: CASSLDRPPNYGYTF

V: TRBV19
size: once
D: TRBD2
length: 15
J: TRBJ2-7
DNA: TGTGCCAGTAGTATAATGGTCACTAGCGGGAGCGAGCAGTACTTC
CDR3: CASSIMVTSGSEQYF

V: TRBV6-5
size: -
D: -
length: 16
J: TRBJ2-5
DNA: TGTGCCAGCAGTTACTCGAATTGGCCGCGGCAAGAGACCCAGTACTTC
CDR3: CASSYSNWPRQETQYF

V: TRBV2
size: -
D: -
length: 15
J: TRBJ1-3
DNA: TGTGCCAGCAGACCTAAAATAAGCTCTGGAAACACCATATATTTT
CDR3: CASRPKISSGNTIYF

V: TRBV2
size: -
D: -
length: 13
J: TRBJ2-1
DNA: TGTGCCAGCAGCCCCGGGAGTTTAAATGAGCAGTTCTTC
CDR3: CASSPGSLNEQFF

V: TRBV25-1
size: -
D: TRBD2
length: 16
J: TRBJ2-1
DNA: TGTGCCAGCAGTGAATCCGGACTAGCTGTCGGCGATGAGCAGTTCTTC
CDR3: CASSESGLAVGDEQFF

V: TRBV11-3
size: -
D: -
length: 14
J: TRBJ2-7
DNA: TGTGCCAGCAGCTTTAGCTTCTCCTCCTACGAGCAGTACTTC
CDR3: CASSFSFSSYEQYF

V: TRBV5-1
size: -
D: TRBD1
length: 13
J: TRBJ1-1
DNA: TGCGCCAGCCGGGACAGGGAGAACACTGAAGCTTTCTTT
CDR3: CASRDRENTEAFF

V: TRBV7-9
size: -
D: -
length: 15
J: TRBJ2-1
DNA: TGTGCCAGCAGCTCCACCGGGACACCTTACAATGAGCAGTTCTTC
CDR3: CASSSTGTPYNEQFF

V: TRBV7-8
size: -
D: -
length: 15
J: TRBJ2-7
DNA: TGTGCCAGCAGCTTTCACCGCGACAGGTCCTACGAGCAGTACTTC
CDR3: CASSFHRDRSYEQYF

V: TRBV27
size: -
D: TRBD2
length: 18
J: TRBJ2-1
DNA: TGTGCCAGCAGTTCGGTGGGACTAGCGGGAGGGCCGAGGAATGAGCAGTTCTTC
CDR3: CASSSVGLAGGPRNEQFF

V: TRBV19
size: once
D: -
length: 13
J: TRBJ2-1
DNA: TGTGCCAGTAGTATCCTCAGGGACAATGAGCAGTTCTTC
CDR3: CASSILRDNEQFF